The 27 T cell receptor beta chains listed next were all sequenced from one sample in a study of blood T cells in healthy people across ages. Using a J-beta primer mix together with a sample-barcoded 5' primer, a second PCR was run for about 6 to 11 cycles. TCRdb redid the calling of the 5' RACE reads with MiXCR, one entry per CDR3 protein. The sample contains approximately 800,000 distinct CDR3 sequences, just under 25% of which appear only once. The same specimen was also included in a second study, on T cells of mothers and their children.

Sequencing used blood. The receptors originated from a boy aged 10-17 years in good health.

This clonotype was seen only a few times. The chain recombines TRBV28 with TRBJ1-3; unclear D gene. Germline V CDR1 and CDR2: MDHEN, SYDVKM. The CDR3 runs to 12 residues. Trimming removed 6 bases from V and 3 bases from J, with 6 bases in between. The DNA of the CDR3 is TGTGCCAGCAGCTCGAATGGAAACACCATATATTTT. Encoded protein: CASSSNGNTIYF.

CDR3 amino acids: CASSPVSRGSHEQFF. In DNA, the CDR3 is TGTGCCAGCAGCCCCGTCAGCAGAGGGAGTCATGAGCAGTTCTTC. The chain is built from TRBV9 and TRBJ2-1; TRBD2 might be the D (5 bases). Germline V gene data show CDR1 as SGDLS and CDR2 as YYNGEE. CDR3 length: 15 residues. V gave up 4 bases and J gave up 8 bases, with 19 bases separating them.

This clonotype turned up a few times. One junction end disagrees with the germline gene, perhaps due to a read error. The chain uses TRBV29-1 and TRBJ2-1; D is undetermined. The CDR3 is made up of 12 amino acids. The germline gives CDR1 SQVTM, CDR2 ANQGSEA. CDR3 nucleotides: TGCAGCGTTGAAGGAGATTACAATGAGCAGTCCTTC. This codes for CSVEGDYNEQSF.

The chain links TRBV4-3 to TRBJ1-1, with a weak D call TRBD1 (5 bases). The CDR3 totals 15 residues. Germline V gives CDR1 LGHNA, CDR2 YSLEER. The V gene lost 0 bases and the J gene lost 7 bases, with 15 bases spanning the gap. CDR3 sequence (DNA): TGCGCCAGCAGCCAAGATACTGGGCAGGGTAATGAAGCTTTCTTT. Translated, it gives CASSQDTGQGNEAFF.

On this clonotype: Relative to the germline gene, one junction end is altered; a read error may explain this. The rearrangement uses TRBV5-1 and TRBJ2-3, with TRBD1 as a possible D gene (5 bases). CDR3 length equals 16 residues. From germline, CDR1 is SGHRS and CDR2 YFSETQ. CDR3 amino acids: CASSLDDSQGTGTQYF. CDR3 nucleotide sequence: TGCGCCAGCAGCTTAGATGACTCCCAGGGCACAGGTACGCAGTATTTT.

This clonotype was counted only a few times. The chain uses TRBV5-6 and TRBJ2-5; maybe TRBD2 (6 bases). TRBJ2-7 matches the DNA end more closely, so the J call is doubtful. The CDR3 consists of 16 residues. Germline lookup yields CDR1 SGHDT and CDR2 YYEEEE. This CDR3 is CASSLSLRGNSYEQYF. The DNA for the CDR3 is TGTGCCAGCAGCTTGAGTTTACGGGGGAACTCCTACGAGCAGTACTTC.

This clonotype has a handful of counts. The chain has TRBV20-1 and TRBJ2-7; 8 nucleotides match TRBD2. J gave up 7 bases and V 4 bases, and 15 bases lay outside the gene matches. Germline values: CDR1 DFQATT, CDR2 SNEGSKA (reference sequence). The CDR3 is 15 residues long. The CDR3 sequence is CSAIPSLAGSYEQYF. CDR3 DNA: TGCAGTGCTATACCTTCCCTAGCGGGCTCTTATGAGCAGTACTTC.

This clonotype has just a few counts. The J gene is TRBJ2-1, the V gene TRBV12-3 or TRBV12-4; D possibly corresponds to TRBD1 (5 bases). The DNA end is more similar to TRBJ2-7, so the J call may be wrong. CDR3 length: 13 residues. In nucleotides, the CDR3 is TGTGCCAGCAGTGACAGAACATACTACGAGCAGTACTTC. Amino acid sequence: CASSDRTYYEQYF.

The chain uses TRBV20-1 and TRBJ2-5, with D possibly being TRBD2 (5 bases). V was pared by 5 bases and J by 6 bases, with 13 bases between. The germline V gene has CDR1 DFQATT and CDR2 SNEGSKA (reference sequence). This CDR3 is built from 12 residues. The CDR3, as DNA: TGCAGTGCTTCTACCGGGATCCAGACCCAGTACTTC. It yields the protein CSASTGIQTQYF.

J is TRBJ1-3 and V is TRBV7-2; a weak D match, TRBD1 (6 bases). The CDR3 extends over 14 amino acids. Looked up from germline, CDR1 is SGHTA and CDR2 is FQGNSA. Trimming pared 7 bases from V and 3 bases from J, leaving 13 bases between. The CDR3 here is CASTQGGIGNTIYF. Written as DNA, the CDR3 is TGTGCCAGCACCCAAGGGGGGATTGGAAACACCATATATTTT.

This clonotype was detected only a few times. This rearrangement joins TRBV4-3 to TRBJ2-1, with 7 bases matching TRBD1. The CDR3 runs to 17 residues. Germline V gives CDR1 LGHNA, CDR2 YSLEER. Trimming removed 11 bases from V and 1 base from J; junction bases left unmatched: 17. CDR3 loop: CAGSSYRGRMSYNEQFF. CDR3 nucleotides: TGCGCCGGTAGCTCGTACAGGGGACGGATGTCCTACAATGAGCAGTTCTTC.

This chain connects TRBV15 to TRBJ2-5; maybe TRBD1 (6 bases). The CDR3 extends over 15 amino acids. CDR1 is LNHNV and CDR2 is YYDKDF in the germline V gene (reference sequence). V dropped 3 bases and J dropped 6 bases, with 17 bases sitting between them. CDR3 nucleotide sequence: TGTGCCACCAGCAGGGCCCCACAGGGTGGGCAGACCCAGTACTTC. This gives the protein CATSRAPQGGQTQYF.

This sequence joins TRBV7-9 and TRBJ2-1; 8 bases are shared with TRBD2. After removal of 8 bases from V and 12 bases from J, the junction contained 18 bases not matched to a gene. CDR3 length: 15 amino acids. Germline V CDR1 and CDR2: SEHNR, FQNEAQ (reference sequence). The CDR3 nucleotides read TGTGCCAGCCGTACCCGAACCACCGGGACTAGTGTGCAGTTCTTC. It codes for CASRTRTTGTSVQFF.

The table lists this clonotype with a few counts. This chain uses TRBV29-1 with TRBJ1-3; no clear D gene. CDR1 is SQVTM, CDR2 ANQGSEA, per germline. Trimming removed 6 bases at V and 0 bases at J, with 6 bases between. The CDR3 loop spans 12 amino acids. CDR3 sequence: CSVGSSGNTIYF. The CDR3 DNA reads TGCAGCGTGGGATCCTCTGGAAACACCATATATTTT.

V gene TRBV3-1 combines with J gene TRBJ2-7; D may be TRBD1 (5 bases). This CDR3 spans 15 amino acids. CDR1 is LGHDT and CDR2 is YNNKEL in the germline V gene (reference sequence). V gave up 1 base and J gave up 3 bases, with 13 bases separating them. CDR3 region: CASSQAQGASYEQYF. The CDR3, as DNA: TGTGCCAGCAGCCAAGCTCAAGGGGCCAGCTACGAGCAGTACTTC.

The chain is built from TRBV20-1 and TRBJ1-5; the D is unclear. The CDR3 is 14 residues long. Looked up from germline, CDR1 is DFQATT and CDR2 is SNEGSKA (reference sequence). The V end lost 6 bases, the J end lost 5 bases, and 17 bases lay between the germline ends. The CDR3 nucleotides are TGCAGTGCAAGACGTGGTTTAGAAGATCAGCCCCAGCATTTT. Translation gives CSARRGLEDQPQHF.

This sequence joins TRBV3-1 and TRBJ1-4, with D hard to call. CDR3 length equals 14 residues. V lost 6 bases, J lost 5 bases, and 13 bases lay in between. Looked up from germline, CDR1 is LGHDT and CDR2 is YNNKEL (reference sequence). In DNA, the CDR3 is TGTGCCAGCAGTCCGGAGGGCGGGAATGAAAAACTGTTTTTT. Amino acids: CASSPEGGNEKLFF.

This clonotype was detected only a few times. The chain employs TRBV29-1 and TRBJ2-3; possible D gene TRBD1, 6 bases. There are 14 residues in the CDR3. Trimming took 1 base from V and 2 from J, leaving 10 bases between them. Germline V gene data show CDR1 as SQVTM and CDR2 as ANQGSEA. CDR3 DNA: TGCAGCGTTGAAGGGTCAGGGGACACAGATACGCAGTATTTT. It yields the protein CSVEGSGDTDTQYF.

The chain is built from TRBV20-1 and TRBJ2-1; D is perhaps TRBD1 (6 bases). V gave up 3 bases and J gave up 5 bases, with 17 bases separating them. The CDR3 has 15 residues. Germline CDR1 and CDR2: DFQATT and SNEGSKA (reference sequence). CDR3 DNA sequence: TGCAGTGCTAGCCCTCACGCGGACAGAAACAATGAGCAGTTCTTC. This gives the protein CSASPHADRNNEQFF.

The chain combines TRBV6-2 or TRBV6-3 with TRBJ2-5; D assignment may be TRBD1 or TRBD2 (5 bases each). Germline assignment: CDR1 MNHEY and CDR2 SVGEGT. CDR3 length equals 14 residues. Trimming pared 2 bases from V and 5 bases from J, leaving 12 bases between. As DNA, the CDR3 is TGTGCCAGCAGTTACCTTTCGGGGACGGAGACCCAGTACTTC. Translating gives CASSYLSGTETQYF.

This clonotype was observed a few times. The junction departs from germline at one end; a sequencing error may be responsible. V is TRBV7-8 and J is TRBJ2-1, with D hard to call. Germline V lookup: CDR1 SGHVS, CDR2 FQNEAQ. The CDR3 runs 13 residues. The CDR3 sequence: CAGSLVLVYEQFF. The CDR3 bases are TGTGCCGGCAGCTTAGTCCTAGTCTATGAGCAGTTCTTC. Filled out from reference TRBV7-8 and TRBJ2-1, the complete variable domain reads GAGVSQSPRYKVAKRGQDVALRCDPISGHVSLFWYQQALGQGPEFLTYFQNEAQLDKSGLPSDRFFAERPEGSVSTLKIQRTQQEDSAVYLCAGSLVLVYEQFFGPGTRLTVL.

This chain uses TRBV4-3 with TRBJ2-1, with D perhaps TRBD1 (6 bases). The J call is in doubt because the DNA end fits TRBJ2-7 better. This CDR3 region has 14 residues. CDR1 is LGHNA and CDR2 is YSLEER in the germline V gene. CDR3 nucleotide sequence: TGCGCCAGCAGCCGGTATTACAGGGACCCCGAGCAGTACTTC. Translation gives CASSRYYRDPEQYF.

The V gene is TRBV29-1, the J gene TRBJ1-2; 9 bases align to TRBD1. Germline assignment: CDR1 SQVTM and CDR2 ANQGSEA. V shed 7 bases and J 8 bases; nucleotides not matched to a gene: 14. This CDR3 contains 14 residues. The CDR3 DNA sequence: TGCAGCGCCGCGTCCGGGACAGGGACTTCAGGCTACACCTTC. Its protein product is CSAASGTGTSGYTF.

This clonotype was seen a few times. V gene TRBV27 combines with J gene TRBJ2-7, with D perhaps matching TRBD1 (6 bases). CDR1 MNHEY and CDR2 SMNVEV come from the germline V gene (reference sequence). The CDR3 covers 14 residues. V was clipped by 6 bases and J by 2 bases, with 14 bases between them. The DNA of the CDR3 is TGTGCCAGCAGCAATTTGGACAGAGCCTACGAGCAGTACTTC. Translating gives CASSNLDRAYEQYF.

This clonotype was detected a few times. As DNA, the CDR3 is TGTGCCACCAGCAGCTCTGGGACTTCGGTTGGCTACACCTTC. As protein: CATSSSGTSVGYTF. V is TRBV15 and J is TRBJ1-2; TRBD1 might be the D (5 bases). This CDR3 comprises 14 residues. The germline V gene encodes CDR1 LNHNV and CDR2 YYDKDF (reference sequence). V lost 3 bases and J lost 7, with 15 bases in between.

The V and J genes are TRBV9 and TRBJ1-2; D unresolved. Trimming shortened V by 0 bases and J by 2 bases, and 17 bases separated the two germline ends. The germline CDR1 and CDR2 sequences are SGDLS and YYNGEE. The CDR3 contains 17 residues. The CDR3 loop is CASSVDLPGRSNYGYTF. The CDR3 DNA is TGTGCCAGCAGCGTAGATCTGCCGGGCAGGTCGAACTATGGCTACACCTTC.

There are a few counts of this clonotype. This sequence joins TRBV20-1 and TRBJ2-3; D unresolved. Per germline, CDR1 DFQATT and CDR2 SNEGSKA (reference sequence). The V gene lost 2 bases and the J gene lost 1 base, with 13 bases spanning the gap. This CDR3 comprises 15 residues. The CDR3 loop is CSARRVRRGTDTQYF. The CDR3 DNA reads TGCAGTGCTAGAAGAGTCCGTAGGGGCACAGATACGCAGTATTTT.